This T cell receptor (beta chain) originates from a study of lymphopenia after photon versus proton radiotherapy. V gave up 2 bases and J gave up 8 bases, with 10 bases separating them. The CDR3 contains 13 residues. The germline gives CDR1 ENHRY, CDR2 SYGVKD. The table came from immunoSEQ multiplex PCR; TCRdb's copy has only in-frame clones and leaves some out. This table holds roughly 63,000 clones, approximately 84% found once. The starting material was peripheral blood, obtained from a patient treated with proton-based radiotherapy. The clonotype was recovered from a man between 60 and 75 years old with pancreatic cancer. V usage is TRBV10-3 and J usage is TRBJ2-4; D is possibly TRBD2 (7 bases). Here the CDR3 reads CAISEGRGDIQYF. Written as DNA, the CDR3 is TGTGCCATCAGTGAGGGGAGGGGGGACATTCAGTACTTC.